This T cell receptor beta chain originates from a study of shared clonotypes between healthy human individuals (dated by TCRdb to about 2020). A note on the overall study: A couple of women and a few men aged 18 to 49 years were included in the cohort. For each donor, three plates each were used for CD4 naive and CD4 memory, two plates were used for CD8 naive, and one plate was used for CD8 memory. Blood TCR repertoires of several healthy adults were deeply sequenced to estimate repertoire size and the extent of clonotype sharing between individuals. Libraries were prepared and TCR repertoires were sequenced by different laboratories using diverse techniques, in order to increase sequencing depth and limit assay-specific biases. Leukapheresis yielded between about 0.8 and 9.5 billion PBMCs per donor. The paper's findings and limits, for the study overall: Across four donors, 5% to 6% of naive CD4, more than 3% of naive CD8, approximately 2.5% of memory CD4, and around 0.4% of memory CD8 clonotypes were shared. Incomplete sequencing was indicated by rarefaction of sorted-subset datasets, despite the large sequencing depth. Because the study included a small number of donors, the genetic and exposure-history diversity represented was limited. Sampling was restricted to blood, and TCR repertoires in tissue are likely to differ from TCR repertoires in blood. Estimated clonotype richness was generally larger for naive than for memory subsets. Pairwise subsampling led to the expectation that sequencing depth would affect the degree of clonotype sharing among donors. Compared with non-shared clonotypes, clonotypes shared by all four sorted-subset donors had higher generation probabilities.

Using the deep immunoSEQ assay, multiplex PCR amplified TCR CDR3 regions from genomic DNA. Genomic DNA extracted from each cell subset was distributed evenly over all wells of several immunoSEQ 96-well plates, and each plate served as one replicate. Each replicate PCR for sorted subsets received around 210 ng genomic DNA, equal to about 30,000 T cell genomes. The purified libraries were quantified using a Qubit 3.0 fluorometer, sized with a Bioanalyzer 2100, and then quantified again using the KAPA Library Quantification kit. Every immunoSEQ 96-well plate was sequenced on a separate single-read 150-cycle Illumina NextSeq 550 flow cell. Per the source publication's procedure: Because only junctional sequences without quality scores were contained in the immunoSEQ output, filtering matching that applied to full-length reads could not be performed. To assign V/J genes and CDR3, sequences were annotated against IMGT germline references using PyIR, a Python wrapper for IgBLAST v1.9. Reads with weak V/J assignments (E-value above 1e-6), missing CDR3, stop codons, out-of-frame junctions, or ambiguous translated residues were removed. A V3J clonotype was defined by an identical inferred V gene, J gene, and CDR3 amino acid sequence. Percentage overlap between repertoires was computed as shared unique clonotypes divided by the size of the smaller repertoire. Richness of each repertoire was evaluated using RTK rarefaction, the Chao1 estimator, and Recon v2.1 estimates of unobserved clonotypes. OLGA was used to compute generation probabilities for all TCRbeta clonotypes that the gDNA method yielded from a few donors. The source is immuneACCESS, and TCRdb retained only in-frame sequences with V and J called. Part of the clones is not carried over; for the studies checked, unresolved V genes explain less than half of this, and the remainder is unexplained. That table supplies the V and J calls and clone size; D and trimming were determined from the DNA. This sample has about 1 million clones in its table, and around 74% of those were observed once. The top ten constitute 1.4% of the sample.

CDR1 SGHAT and CDR2 FQNNGV are derived from the germline V gene. At the junction V is shortened by 4 bases and J by 7 bases, with 11 bases in between. Inclusive of the bounding cysteine and phenylalanine, the CDR3 is 13 residues long. This entry keeps only the CDR3 DNA: 39 bases, framed from base 1. The donors were healthy, HIV-negative adults who had no recently reported acute infections or vaccinations. All donors were Caucasian adults living in Nashville, Tennessee, USA. CD4+ T cells were enriched by magnetic negative selection; naive cells were then positively selected on CD45RA, and the negative fraction formed the memory subset. Blood was collected by leukapheresis, and PBMCs were isolated by Ficoll-Histopaque density gradient centrifugation and then cryopreserved in liquid nitrogen vapor phase. Purity and quantity of every magnetically sorted T cell population were checked by analytical flow cytometry. Genomic DNA was isolated from each sorted fraction and quantified by UV absorbance on a Nanodrop 2000c.

Worth noting for this clone: Its binding antigen is unknown. No quality values exist for individual bases; no much larger clone is one base distant.

The origin of this receptor is a man between 18 and 35 years old in good health. Material: memory CD4+ T cells sorted from blood. Taken with the paper, the label for cell subset or site translates to: CD45RA-negative fraction. In this chain, TRBV11-2 is recombined with TRBJ2-4; the D segment cannot be called with confidence. The CDR3 region has the sequence CASSSDITNIQYF. The sequenced DNA is TGTGCCAGCAGCTCCGACATCACTAACATTCAGTACTTC. Outside the CDR3, residues come from the reference TRBV11-2 and TRBJ2-4 proteins, so the full variable domain is: EAGVAQSPRYKIIEKRQSVAFWCNPISGHATLYWYQQILGQGPKLLIQFQNNGVVDDSQLPKDRFSAERLKGVDSTLKIQPAKLEDSAVYLCASSSDITNIQYFGAGTRLSVL.